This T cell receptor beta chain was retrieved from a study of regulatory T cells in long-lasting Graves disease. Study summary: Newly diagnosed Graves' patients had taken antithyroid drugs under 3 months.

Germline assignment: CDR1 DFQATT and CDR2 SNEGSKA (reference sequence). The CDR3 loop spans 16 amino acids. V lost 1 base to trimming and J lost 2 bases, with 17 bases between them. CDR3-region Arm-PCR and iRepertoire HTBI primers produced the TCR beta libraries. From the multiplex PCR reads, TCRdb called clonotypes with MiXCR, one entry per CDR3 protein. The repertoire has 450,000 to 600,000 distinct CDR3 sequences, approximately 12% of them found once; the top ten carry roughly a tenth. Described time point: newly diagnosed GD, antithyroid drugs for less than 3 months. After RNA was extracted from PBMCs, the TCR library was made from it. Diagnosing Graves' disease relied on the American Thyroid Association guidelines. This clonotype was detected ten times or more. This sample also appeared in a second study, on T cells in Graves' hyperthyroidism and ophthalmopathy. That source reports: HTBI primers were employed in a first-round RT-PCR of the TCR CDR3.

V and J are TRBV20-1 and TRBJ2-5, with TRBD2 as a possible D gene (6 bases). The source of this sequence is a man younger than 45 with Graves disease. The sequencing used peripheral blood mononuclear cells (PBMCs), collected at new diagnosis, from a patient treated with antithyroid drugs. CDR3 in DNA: TGCAGTGCTAGAGGTCTAAGACTAGTTGAGCAAGAGACCCAGTACTTC. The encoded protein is CSARGLRLVEQETQYF.